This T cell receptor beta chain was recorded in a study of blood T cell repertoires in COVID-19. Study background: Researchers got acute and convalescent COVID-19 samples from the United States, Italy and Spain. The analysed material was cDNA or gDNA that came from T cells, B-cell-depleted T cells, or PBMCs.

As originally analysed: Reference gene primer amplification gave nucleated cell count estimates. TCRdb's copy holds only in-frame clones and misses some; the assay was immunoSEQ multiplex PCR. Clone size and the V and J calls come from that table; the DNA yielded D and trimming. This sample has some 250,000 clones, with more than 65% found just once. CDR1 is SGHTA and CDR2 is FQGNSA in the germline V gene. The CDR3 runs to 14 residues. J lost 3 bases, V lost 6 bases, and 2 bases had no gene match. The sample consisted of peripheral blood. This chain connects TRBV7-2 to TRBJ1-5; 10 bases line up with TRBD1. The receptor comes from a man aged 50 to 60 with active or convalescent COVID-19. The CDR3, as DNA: TGTGCCAGCAGGAGACAGGGGGCCAATCAGCCCCAGCATTTT. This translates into CASRRQGANQPQHF.